These 14 T cell receptor beta chains were sequenced from one sample in a study of T cells in Graves' hyperthyroidism and ophthalmopathy. RNA transcripts provided the source from which TCR beta CDR3 regions were amplified. RT-PCR in the first round (using the HTBI primer set) targeted the TCR CDR3. TCRdb re-called the multiplex PCR reads with MiXCR, one entry per CDR3 protein. This repertoire shows more than 500,000 distinct CDR3 sequences, 14% found once; its top ten account for approximately 15%. The sequencing sample was made of blood. The receptors here all came from a woman in her thirties or forties with Graves' hyperthyroidism.

The rearrangement links TRBV19 to TRBJ2-2; 8 bases line up with TRBD1. Germline CDR1 is LNHDA and CDR2 is SQIVND (reference sequence). Unmatched junction bases numbered 12, after V lost 4 bases and J lost 5 bases. This CDR3 has 17 amino acids. The CDR3 spells CASSSPGTGSRTGELFF. The CDR3 nucleotides are TGTGCCAGTAGTAGTCCCGGGACAGGTTCGAGAACCGGGGAGCTGTTTTTT.

The chain links TRBV20-1 to TRBJ2-1; 11 nucleotides agree with TRBD2. The CDR3 totals 15 residues. V lost 5 bases and J lost 4; bases outside the gene matches: 7. Germline CDR1 and CDR2: DFQATT and SNEGSKA (reference sequence). CDR3 DNA: TGCAGTGCTCCTCCCGCTAGCGGGGGGTACAATGAGCAGTTCTTC. Translating gives CSAPPASGGYNEQFF.

This clonotype showed up many times. This chain uses TRBV3-1 with TRBJ2-3; 10 bases are shared with TRBD1. V dropped 0 bases and J dropped 2; count of bases not matched to a gene: 5. CDR3 length equals 17 residues. In germline, CDR1 is LGHDT, CDR2 YNNKEL (reference sequence). The CDR3 DNA reads TGTGCCAGCAGCCAAGACCCCGGGACAGGGGTCACAGATACGCAGTATTTT. Its protein is CASSQDPGTGVTDTQYF.

At least ten counts were recorded for this clonotype. This chain links TRBV18 with TRBJ2-7, with 13 positions matching TRBD2. This CDR3 contains 15 residues. Germline V lookup: CDR1 KGHSH, CDR2 LQKENI. V dropped 3 bases and J dropped 6; count of bases not matched to a gene: 5. The CDR3 DNA sequence: TGTGCCAGCTCACCTGGACTAGCGGGAGTCGCCGAGCAGTACTTC. Protein product: CASSPGLAGVAEQYF.

This clonotype has a count of ten or more. This chain connects TRBV28 to TRBJ1-1; 7 bases are a match to TRBD1. The junction had 8 bases not matched to a gene; V was cut back by 3 bases and J by 1 base. CDR1 and CDR2 (germline): MDHEN, SYDVKM. This CDR3 contains 16 residues. The CDR3 DNA reads as TGTGCCAGCAGTTTCAATATGGGACAGTCGAACACTGAAGCTTTCTTT. Protein: CASSFNMGQSNTEAFF.

This clonotype was detected only a few times. V is TRBV5-1 and J is TRBJ2-4, with 13 nucleotides matching TRBD2. This CDR3 region has 17 residues. Per germline, CDR1 SGHRS and CDR2 YFSETQ. V lost 5 bases, J lost 3 bases, and 8 bases stayed unmatched. CDR3 sequence (DNA): TGCGCCAGCAGATGGGGACTAGCGGGACGAAGCAAAAACATTCAGTACTTC. The encoded protein is CASRWGLAGRSKNIQYF.

This clonotype was recorded many times. The gene calls are TRBV3-1 and TRBJ2-7; 8 bases fit TRBD2. After removal of 3 bases from V and 3 bases from J, the junction contained 4 bases not matched to a gene. The CDR3 totals 14 residues. Germline V lookup: CDR1 LGHDT, CDR2 YNNKEL (reference sequence). CDR3 region: CASSHDGTSYEQYF. The CDR3 nucleotides read TGTGCCAGCAGCCACGACGGGACTAGCTACGAGCAGTACTTC.

This clonotype was counted ten times or more. The V and J genes are TRBV11-2 and TRBJ1-3; D is undetermined. The CDR3 has 14 amino acids. Trimming pared 1 base from V and 3 bases from J, leaving 7 bases between. Germline V gene sequence: CDR1 SGHAT, CDR2 FQNNGV. CDR3 loop: CASSLGSVGNTIYF. CDR3 bases: TGTGCCAGCAGCTTAGGGTCGGTTGGAAACACCATATATTTT.

This clonotype was counted only a few times. This sequence joins TRBV11-2 and TRBJ1-4; TRBD1 matches at 9 bases. CDR1 SGHAT and CDR2 FQNNGV come from the germline V gene. The V gene end was trimmed by 3 bases and the J gene end by 3 bases; junction bases not matched to a gene: 11. The CDR3 covers 18 residues. The CDR3 DNA follows: TGTGCCAGCAGCTTTTCCGGACAGGGGCCCGTAGCTAATGAAAAACTGTTTTTT. Translated: CASSFSGQGPVANEKLFF.

This clonotype has just a few counts. The chain employs TRBV4-2 and TRBJ2-5; 9 bases fit TRBD2. The CDR3 covers 17 residues. V gave up 6 bases and J gave up 1 base; unmatched junction bases: 12. Germline V gene data show CDR1 as LGHNA and CDR2 as YNFKEQ. The CDR3 here is CASSPTTPSGIQETQYF. In DNA form, the CDR3 reads TGTGCCAGCAGTCCCACCACCCCTAGCGGGATCCAAGAGACCCAGTACTTC.

The chain is built from TRBV12-3 or TRBV12-4 and TRBJ2-2; no clear D gene. The CDR3 sequence is 13 residues long. The V gene lost 4 bases and the J gene lost 10 bases, with 13 bases spanning the gap. CDR3 sequence (DNA): TGTGCCAGCAGTTCCAGAACACCGGCGGAGCTGTTTTTT. Amino acid sequence: CASSSRTPAELFF.

This clonotype was found many times. The chain is built from TRBV12-3 or TRBV12-4 and TRBJ1-2; D remains unclear. Trimming pared 3 bases from V and 8 bases from J, leaving 16 bases between. The CDR3 is 14 amino acids. For the CDR3, the DNA is TGTGCCAGCAGTTTCGGTTGGACCGTGGGGGGCTACACCTTC. Translation: CASSFGWTVGGYTF.

The chain recombines TRBV6-5 with TRBJ1-2; D is unresolved. CDR3 length equals 13 residues. Germline V gene sequence: CDR1 MNHEY, CDR2 SVGAGI. Trimming removed 2 bases at V and 4 bases at J, with 8 bases between. The CDR3 sequence: CASSYGRTYGYTF. In DNA, the CDR3 is TGTGCCAGCAGTTACGGGCGGACCTATGGCTACACCTTC.

This clonotype has ten or more counts. V and J are TRBV20-1 and TRBJ2-1, with 9 bases lining up with TRBD2. This CDR3 is 17 amino acids long. CDR1 is DFQATT and CDR2 is SNEGSKA in the germline V gene (reference sequence). V dropped 3 bases and J dropped 4; count of bases not matched to a gene: 13. The CDR3 coding sequence is TGCAGTGCTAGCCGTCGTAAGTGGACTAGCGTTTACAATGAGCAGTTCTTC. Its protein is CSASRRKWTSVYNEQFF.